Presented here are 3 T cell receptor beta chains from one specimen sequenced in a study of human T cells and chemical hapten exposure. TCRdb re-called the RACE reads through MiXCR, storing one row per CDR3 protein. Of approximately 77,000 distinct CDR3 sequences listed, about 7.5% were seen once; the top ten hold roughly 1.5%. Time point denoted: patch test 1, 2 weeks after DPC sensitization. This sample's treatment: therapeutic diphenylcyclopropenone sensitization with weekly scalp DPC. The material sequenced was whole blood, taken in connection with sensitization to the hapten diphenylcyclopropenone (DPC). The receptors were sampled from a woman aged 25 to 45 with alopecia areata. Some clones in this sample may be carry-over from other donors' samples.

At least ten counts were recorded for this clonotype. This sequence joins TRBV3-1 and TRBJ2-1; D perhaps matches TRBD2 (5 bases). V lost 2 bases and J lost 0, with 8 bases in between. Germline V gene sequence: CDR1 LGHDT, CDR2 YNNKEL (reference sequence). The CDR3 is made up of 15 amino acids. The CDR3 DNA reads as TGTGCCAGCAGCCAAAGGAGCGGCTCCTACAATGAGCAGTTCTTC. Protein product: CASSQRSGSYNEQFF.

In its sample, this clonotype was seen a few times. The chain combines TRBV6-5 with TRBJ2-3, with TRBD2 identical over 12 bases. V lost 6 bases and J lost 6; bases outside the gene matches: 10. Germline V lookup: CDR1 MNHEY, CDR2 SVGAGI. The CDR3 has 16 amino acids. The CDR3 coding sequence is TGTGCCAGCAGCCCGCCTTCTAGCGGGGGGGCCGATACGCAGTATTTT. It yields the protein CASSPPSSGGADTQYF.

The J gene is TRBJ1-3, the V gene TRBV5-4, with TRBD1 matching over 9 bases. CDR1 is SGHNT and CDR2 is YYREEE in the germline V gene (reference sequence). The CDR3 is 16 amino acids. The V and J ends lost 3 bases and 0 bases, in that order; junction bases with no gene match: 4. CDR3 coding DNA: TGTGCCAGCAGCTCGGCGGACAGGGGCTCTGGAAACACCATATATTTT. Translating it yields CASSSADRGSGNTIYF.